The 31 T cell receptor beta chains in this list originate from one sample, sequenced in a study of memory CD4+ T cells and cytomegalovirus serostatus. The sort gate was single viable CD3+CD4+CD8-CD45RO+ cells for memory CD4+ T cells. TCRdb keeps only in-frame clones here, not all; method: immunoSEQ multiplex PCR. The profile shows about 92,000 clones, approximately 80% of them singletons. Sequences were obtained from memory CD4+ T cells from blood. The receptors derive from an adult in good health and CMV-seropositive.

The CDR3 DNA reads as TGTGCCAGCAGCTTGGATCGGCGGGAGGGCCTGGAGCAGTACTTC. Translated: CASSLDRREGLEQYF. The V call is TRBV5-4, the J call TRBJ2-7; 9 nucleotides line up with TRBD2. The CDR3 runs 15 residues. Germline-derived CDR1 and CDR2 are SGHNT and YYREEE (reference sequence). Germline trimming cut 0 bases from V and 7 bases from J; bases unmatched to any gene: 8.

The chain combines TRBV7-3 with TRBJ2-7; no reliable D call. Germline V gives CDR1 SGHTA, CDR2 FQGTGA. This CDR3 spans 15 amino acids. Trimming stripped 5 bases from V and 0 bases from J, with 14 bases between. The CDR3 bases are TGTGCCAGCAGCCCCCTCCGGCCCTACTCCTACGAGCAGTACTTC. It codes for CASSPLRPYSYEQYF.

The chain couples TRBV19 to TRBJ2-5; 8 nucleotides agree with TRBD1. The CDR3 extends over 13 amino acids. Germline-derived CDR1 and CDR2 are LNHDA and SQIVND (reference sequence). Trimming removed 7 bases from V and 6 bases from J; junction bases left unmatched: 7. CDR3 bases: TGTGCCAGTATGGCAGGGGGCGCGCAGACCCAGTACTTC. Residues: CASMAGGAQTQYF.

This sequence joins TRBV4-2 and TRBJ2-5, with D possibly TRBD2 on 7 matching bases. CDR1 and CDR2 from the germline V gene are LGHNA and YNFKEQ. The V and J ends lost 4 bases and 4 bases respectively, with 19 bases between them. CDR3 length equals 16 residues. CDR3 sequence: CASSRNGGGGGETQYF. The DNA for the CDR3 is TGTGCCAGCAGCCGAAATGGGGGAGGGGGAGGAGAGACCCAGTACTTC.

This sequence joins TRBV29-1 and TRBJ2-7; a possible D gene is TRBD1 (5 bases). This CDR3 is 14 amino acids long. V lost 4 bases and J 0 bases, leaving 13 bases between the germline ends. Looked up from germline, CDR1 is SQVTM and CDR2 is ANQGSEA. The CDR3 DNA sequence: TGCAGCGTTGGAGGACAAGAAATCTCCTACGAGCAGTACTTC. It is translated as CSVGGQEISYEQYF.

J is TRBJ1-1 and V is TRBV28; possibly TRBD1 for D (5 bases). Germline V lookup: CDR1 MDHEN, CDR2 SYDVKM. The CDR3 loop spans 14 amino acids. The ends were cut back, 6 bases at V and 5 bases at J, with 16 bases in the middle. The CDR3, as DNA: TGTGCCAGCAGCTTTCTCGGTGGGGGAACTGAAGCTTTCTTT. It codes for CASSFLGGGTEAFF.

This clone was seen once. The chain joins TRBV5-1 to TRBJ2-2; 7 bases line up with TRBD2. The CDR3 length is 15 residues. The ends lost 4 bases at V and 0 bases at J; junction bases unmatched: 3. Germline assignment: CDR1 SGHRS and CDR2 YFSETQ. The DNA for the CDR3 is TGCGCCAGCAGCCCCGGGACTACGAACACCGGGGAGCTGTTTTTT. Translated: CASSPGTTNTGELFF.

This sequence joins TRBV9 and TRBJ2-3; 13 positions match TRBD2. V was pared by 3 bases and J by 6 bases, with 4 bases of the junction left unmatched. CDR1 and CDR2 from the germline V gene are SGDLS and YYNGEE. This CDR3 spans 15 amino acids. Written as DNA, the CDR3 is TGTGCCAGCAGCGAGCAGACTAGCGGGAGGGATACGCAGTATTTT. Translation: CASSEQTSGRDTQYF.

In regard to this clone: Germline and junction disagree at one end, which may indicate a read error. The V gene is TRBV7-7, the J gene TRBJ2-5, with D uncertain. This CDR3 spans 13 amino acids. Germline assignment: CDR1 SSHAT and CDR2 FNYEAQ (reference sequence). The CDR3 DNA is TGTGCTAGCAGCTATACCAGACAAGAGACCCAGTACTTC. This gives the protein CASSYTRQETQYF.

As concerns this clone: Other DNA sequences in this specimen translate into the identical CDR3. The chain is built from TRBV5-1 and TRBJ2-5; 7 bases are a match to TRBD1. The CDR3 is 15 amino acids. Germline CDR1 and CDR2: SGHRS and YFSETQ. The junction had 3 bases not matched to a gene; V was cut back by 0 bases and J by 1 base. CDR3 residues: CASSLAQGIQETQYF. In DNA, the CDR3 is TGCGCCAGCAGCTTGGCACAGGGGATCCAAGAGACCCAGTACTTC.

The count of this clone is one. The V gene is TRBV5-1, the J gene TRBJ1-6; no definite D call. The length of the CDR3 is 15 residues. V was clipped by 4 bases and J by 7 bases, with 15 bases between them. CDR1 and CDR2 from the germline V gene are SGHRS and YFSETQ. The CDR3 spells CASSAWGSSNSPLHF. The DNA for the CDR3 is TGCGCCAGCAGCGCGTGGGGTAGCTCCAATTCACCCCTCCACTTT. The full variable domain, in which reference TRBV5-1 and TRBJ1-6 provide the parts outside the CDR3, is KAGVTQTPRYLIKTRGQQVTLSCSPISGHRSVSWYQQTPGQGLQFLFEYFSETQRNKGNFPGRFSGRQFSNSRSEMNVSTLELGDSALYLCASSAWGSSNSPLHFGNGTRLTVT.

The chain has TRBV29-1 and TRBJ2-3, with D perhaps assigned TRBD1 or TRBD2 (7 bases each). CDR3 size: 16 residues. The V end was cut by 1 base, the J end by 2 bases, with 16 bases between. CDR1 and CDR2 (germline): SQVTM, ANQGSEA. The CDR3 reads CSVEGGGGLVTDTQYF. The CDR3 DNA sequence: TGCAGCGTTGAAGGGGGAGGGGGCCTCGTCACAGATACGCAGTATTTT.

The rearrangement links TRBV9 to TRBJ2-3, with 9 bases identical to TRBD2. In germline, CDR1 is SGDLS, CDR2 YYNGEE. The CDR3 is 14 amino acids. The junction had 2 bases not matched to a gene; V was cut back by 2 bases and J by 4 bases. In nucleotides, the CDR3 is TGTGCCAGCAGCGTTAGCGGGAGATCAGATACGCAGTATTTT. Its translation: CASSVSGRSDTQYF.

The J gene is TRBJ2-7, the V gene TRBV27; 7 nucleotides align to TRBD1. The CDR3 is 15 residues long. The germline CDR1 and CDR2 sequences are MNHEY and SMNVEV (reference sequence). After removal of 6 bases from V and 5 bases from J, the junction contained 13 bases not matched to a gene. The CDR3 reads CASRIISTGRDEQYF. Here the CDR3 DNA reads TGTGCCAGCAGAATAATTTCGACAGGGCGAGACGAGCAGTACTTC.

The gene calls are TRBV4-2 and TRBJ2-1; D may be TRBD1 (6 bases). V lost 5 bases to trimming and J lost 4 bases, with 9 bases between them. The V gene's germline CDR1 is LGHNA and CDR2 YNFKEQ. CDR3 size: 13 residues. The CDR3 spells CASSTGQYNEQFF. DNA for the CDR3: TGTGCCAGCAGCACCGGACAGTACAATGAGCAGTTCTTC.

The chain employs TRBV7-9 and TRBJ2-3, with D maybe TRBD2 (6 bases). The CDR3 totals 15 residues. Trimming left V 3 bases short and J 1 base short, with 11 bases between. Germline CDR1 and CDR2: SEHNR and FQNEAQ (reference sequence). The CDR3 loop is CASSFRGMGTDTQYF. The CDR3 nucleotides are TGTGCCAGCAGCTTCCGGGGGATGGGCACAGATACGCAGTATTTT.

In this sample, this clone turned up once. The gene calls are TRBV5-1 and TRBJ1-3, with unresolved D. The V end was cut by 3 bases, the J end by 0 bases, with 4 bases between. The CDR3 contains 13 residues. CDR1 SGHRS and CDR2 YFSETQ come from the germline V gene. The CDR3 protein is CASSSNSGNTIYF. Written as DNA, the CDR3 is TGCGCCAGCAGCTCGAACTCTGGAAACACCATATATTTT.

The chain combines TRBV7-2 with TRBJ2-1; D is ambiguous. CDR1 and CDR2 (germline): SGHTA, FQGNSA. This CDR3 has 12 amino acids. V was shortened by 5 bases and J by 9 bases, with 11 bases between the two germline ends. The CDR3 DNA is TGTGCCAGCAGCCCCCGACTCCTTGAGCAGTTCTTC. Translated: CASSPRLLEQFF. The full variable domain, rest sourced from reference TRBV7-2 and TRBJ2-1, is GAGVSQSPSNKVTEKGKDVELRCDPISGHTALYWYRQSLGQGLEFLIYFQGNSAPDKSGLPSDRFSAERTGGSVSTLTIQRTQQEDSAVYLCASSPRLLEQFFGPGTRLTVL.

The gene calls are TRBV10-2 and TRBJ1-1; 8 nucleotides line up with TRBD1. The CDR3 runs 13 residues. Germline V gene sequence: CDR1 WSHSY, CDR2 SAAADI. Losses at the gene ends were 2 bases for V and 4 bases for J; bases not matched to a gene: 0. CDR3 residues: CASSETGGTEAFF. The CDR3 bases are TGCGCCAGCAGTGAGACAGGGGGCACTGAAGCTTTCTTT.

The rearrangement uses TRBV7-2 and TRBJ1-5; D is undetermined. Trimming shortened V by 0 bases and J by 6 bases, and 9 bases separated the two germline ends. Germline V gene data show CDR1 as SGHTA and CDR2 as FQGNSA. There are 14 residues in the CDR3. In DNA, the CDR3 is TGTGCCAGCAGCTTAGCGGCCGGCGTTCAGCCCCAGCATTTT. Translated: CASSLAAGVQPQHF.

The CDR3 spells CAWKPEQYF. As DNA, the CDR3 is TGTGCCTGGAAACCCGAGCAGTACTTC. The chain couples TRBV30 to TRBJ2-7, with no clear D. CDR1 GTSNPN and CDR2 SVGIG come from the germline V gene (reference sequence). CDR3 length equals 9 residues. V was clipped by 4 bases and J by 6 bases, with 4 bases between them.

The chain employs TRBV14 and TRBJ1-5; D not certain. Trimming removed 0 bases from V and 7 bases from J, with 7 bases in between. This CDR3 contains 13 residues. Germline assignment: CDR1 SGHDN and CDR2 FVKESK. This CDR3 is CASSQESWQPQHF. CDR3 coding DNA: TGTGCCAGCAGCCAAGAAAGCTGGCAGCCCCAGCATTTT. Complete variable domain (other parts from reference TRBV14 and TRBJ1-5): EAGVTQFPSHSVIEKGQTVTLRCDPISGHDNLYWYRRVMGKEIKFLLHFVKESKQDESGMPNNRFLAERTGGTYSTLKVQPAELEDSGVYFCASSQESWQPQHFGDGTRLSIL.

This clone was detected only once. This chain connects TRBV30 to TRBJ1-5, with D possibly being TRBD1 (5 bases). V lost 0 bases and J 5 bases, leaving 14 bases between the germline ends. Germline loops: CDR1 GTSNPN, CDR2 SVGIG (reference sequence). The CDR3 is 15 amino acids. The CDR3 DNA follows: TGTGCCTGGAGTGTACGGGCAGGAGGGGATCAGCCCCAGCATTTT. Residues: CAWSVRAGGDQPQHF.

This chain connects TRBV27 to TRBJ1-4, with D uncertain. Between the trimmed V and J ends, which lost 5 bases and 8 bases, there was a span of 12 bases. Per germline, CDR1 MNHEY and CDR2 SMNVEV (reference sequence). This CDR3 has 13 residues. The CDR3: CASSIRVGEKLFF. Here the CDR3 DNA reads TGTGCCAGCAGTATCCGGGTGGGGGAAAAACTGTTTTTT.

The gene calls are TRBV28 and TRBJ1-1; 7 bases are shared with TRBD1. CDR1 and CDR2 from the germline V gene are MDHEN and SYDVKM. CDR3 length: 14 residues. The junction had 9 bases not matched to a gene; V was cut back by 7 bases and J by 4 bases. The CDR3 nucleotides read TGTGCCAGCACTCTGGGAGGGGGCATCACTGAAGCTTTCTTT. This sequence encodes CASTLGGGITEAFF.

This clone occurred a few times. The chain is built from TRBV30 and TRBJ1-3; D is unclear. Per germline, CDR1 GTSNPN and CDR2 SVGIG (reference sequence). Trimming took off 2 bases at V and 2 bases at J, with 13 bases between the two ends. This CDR3 region has 15 residues. CDR3 coding DNA: TGTGCCTGGAGTAATCCCGGCTCAACTGGAAACACCATATATTTT. Amino acid sequence: CAWSNPGSTGNTIYF.

The chain recombines TRBV29-1 with TRBJ2-7; D is possibly TRBD1 (5 bases). CDR3 size: 12 residues. V was shortened by 7 bases and J by 0 bases, with 10 bases between the two germline ends. The germline V gene encodes CDR1 SQVTM and CDR2 ANQGSEA. In DNA, the CDR3 is TGCAGCGCCGGCGACAGCTCCTACGAGCAGTACTTC. Its protein is CSAGDSSYEQYF.

This chain connects TRBV5-1 to TRBJ2-1; TRBD2 aligns across 12 bases. The CDR3 is made up of 18 amino acids. After removal of 4 bases from V and 3 bases from J, the junction contained 11 bases not matched to a gene. In germline, CDR1 is SGHRS, CDR2 YFSETQ. CDR3 nucleotides: TGCGCCAGCAGCGGCGAAGCTACTAGCGGGAGGCACTACAATGAGCAGTTCTTC. It specifies CASSGEATSGRHYNEQFF.

This clone is classed as medium-sized. The chain employs TRBV7-2 and TRBJ1-5; no firm D call. With 4 bases removed from V and 7 bases from J, the gap between germline ends came to 14 bases. Per germline, CDR1 SGHTA and CDR2 FQGNSA. This CDR3 region has 14 residues. The CDR3 nucleotides are TGTGCCAGCAGCTACGGGTGGGCGGGGCAGCCCCAGCATTTT. Protein: CASSYGWAGQPQHF.

This rearrangement joins TRBV5-1 to TRBJ2-5, with D maybe TRBD1 (6 bases). Trimming left V 1 base short and J 5 bases short, with 15 bases between. The CDR3 has 15 residues. Germline values: CDR1 SGHRS, CDR2 YFSETQ. Written as DNA, the CDR3 is TGCGCCAGCAGCTTGCCGGCAGGGGTCGGGGAGACCCAGTACTTC. Protein product: CASSLPAGVGETQYF. Supplemented by reference TRBV5-1 and TRBJ2-5, the full variable domain reads KAGVTQTPRYLIKTRGQQVTLSCSPISGHRSVSWYQQTPGQGLQFLFEYFSETQRNKGNFPGRFSGRQFSNSRSEMNVSTLELGDSALYLCASSLPAGVGETQYFGPGTRLLVL.

The rearrangement uses TRBV4-2 and TRBJ2-6, with D maybe TRBD2 (6 bases). Per germline, CDR1 LGHNA and CDR2 YNFKEQ. V was clipped by 4 bases and J by 1 base, with 17 bases between them. The CDR3 consists of 18 residues. CDR3 sequence: CASSREQGGGSGANVLTF. DNA of the CDR3: TGTGCCAGCAGCCGTGAGCAGGGAGGAGGGTCTGGGGCCAACGTCCTGACTTTC.